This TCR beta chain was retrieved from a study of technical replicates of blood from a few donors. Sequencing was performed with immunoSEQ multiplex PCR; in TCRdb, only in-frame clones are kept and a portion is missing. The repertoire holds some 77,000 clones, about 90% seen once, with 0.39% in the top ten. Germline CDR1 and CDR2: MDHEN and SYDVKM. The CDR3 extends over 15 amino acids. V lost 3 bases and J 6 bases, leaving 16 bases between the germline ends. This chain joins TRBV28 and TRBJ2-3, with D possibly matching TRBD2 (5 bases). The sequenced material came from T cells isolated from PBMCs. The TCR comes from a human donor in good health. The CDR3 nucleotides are TGTGCCAGCAGTTTCTCCTTCAGCGGTAGCGATACGCAGTATTTT. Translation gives CASSFSFSGSDTQYF.